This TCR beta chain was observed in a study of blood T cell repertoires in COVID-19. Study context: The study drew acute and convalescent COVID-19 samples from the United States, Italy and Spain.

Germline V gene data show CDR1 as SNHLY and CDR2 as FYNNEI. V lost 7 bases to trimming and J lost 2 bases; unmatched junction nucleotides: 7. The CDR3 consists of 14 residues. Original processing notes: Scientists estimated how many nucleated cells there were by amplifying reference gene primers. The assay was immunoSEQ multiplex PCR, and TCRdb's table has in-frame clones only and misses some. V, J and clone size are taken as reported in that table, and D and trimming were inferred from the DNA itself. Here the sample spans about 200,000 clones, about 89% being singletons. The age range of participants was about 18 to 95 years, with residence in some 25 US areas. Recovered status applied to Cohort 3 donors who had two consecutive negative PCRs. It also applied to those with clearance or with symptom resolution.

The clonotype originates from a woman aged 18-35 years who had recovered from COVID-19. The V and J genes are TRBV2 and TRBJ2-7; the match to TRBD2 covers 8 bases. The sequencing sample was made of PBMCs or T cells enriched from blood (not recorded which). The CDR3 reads CASTTSGLAYEQYF. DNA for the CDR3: TGTGCCAGCACAACGTCGGGACTAGCCTACGAGCAGTACTTC. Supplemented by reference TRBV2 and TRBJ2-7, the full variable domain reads EPEVTQTPSHQVTQMGQEVILRCVPISNHLYFYWYRQILGQKVEFLVSFYNNEISEKSEIFDDQFSVERPDGSNFTLKIRSTKLEDSAMYFCASTTSGLAYEQYFGPGTRLTVT.